This TCR beta chain was retrieved from a study of blood T cell repertoires in COVID-19. Germline loops: CDR1 LNHDA, CDR2 SQIVND (reference sequence). After removal of 5 bases from V and 6 bases from J, the junction contained 5 bases not matched to a gene. The length of the CDR3 is 13 residues. The method was immunoSEQ multiplex PCR; TCRdb's version includes in-frame clones alone and lacks a portion of them. The table has about 250,000 clones, about nine tenths seen once. The TCR originated in a man between 18 and 35 years old who had recovered from COVID-19. V is TRBV19 and J is TRBJ2-3, with TRBD1 matching over 7 bases. Sequencing used PBMCs or T cells enriched from blood (not recorded which). CDR3 sequence reads: CASSLQGTDTQYF. CDR3 coding DNA: TGTGCCAGTAGTTTACAGGGGACGGATACGCAGTATTTT.